The clone carrying this T cell receptor beta chain was seen repeatedly, ten times or more. The antigen remains unidentified. Hyperthyroidism was newly diagnosed in patients aged 18 to 65 (duration under 2 months). Isolation of PBMCs was performed on 8 to 10 ml fresh peripheral blood. This CDR3 comprises 14 residues. The germline CDR1 and CDR2 sequences are SEHNR and FQNEAQ (reference sequence). The V end was cut by 9 bases, the J end by 0 bases, with 9 bases between. The TCR beta CDR3 regions underwent amplification using RNA transcripts as the source. RT-PCR in the first round (using the HTBI primer set) targeted the TCR CDR3. One entry per CDR3 protein, called by TCRdb with MiXCR from the multiplex PCR reads. The sample contains some 800,000 distinct CDR3 sequences, 35% to 45% of which appear only once. The data originate from a study of T cells in Graves' hyperthyroidism and ophthalmopathy. Study-wide points: For ophthalmopathy, model prediction preceded onset by a median around 7 months.

Material for sequencing was blood. The source of this sequence is a man younger than 35 with Graves' hyperthyroidism. J is TRBJ2-6 and V is TRBV7-9, with unresolved D. The CDR3 DNA is TGTGCCAGGGCCCCAAACTCTGGGGCCAACGTCCTGACTTTC. Its protein is CARAPNSGANVLTF. The full variable domain, its missing parts supplied by reference TRBV7-9 and TRBJ2-6, is DTGVSQNPRHKITKRGQNVTFRCDPISEHNRLYWYRQTLGQGPEFLTYFQNEAQLEKSRLLSDRFSAERPKGSFSTLEIQRTEQGDSAMYLCARAPNSGANVLTFGAGSRLTVL.